The T cell receptor beta chain described here comes from a study of radiation and T cells in renal cell carcinoma. The wider study: Nephrectomy followed 15 Gy stereotactic body radiation by 4 weeks.

The CDR3 contains 12 residues. Germline values: CDR1 MNHNS, CDR2 SASEGT. V lost 11 bases and J lost 1; bases outside the gene matches: 5. Of note for this clone: No antigen is known for it.

TCRdb's copy holds only in-frame clones and misses some; the assay was immunoSEQ multiplex PCR. This table has 100,000 to 150,000 clones, around 81% appearing once. Notes on the study in general: From baseline, blood top tumor clonotypes peaked at 2 weeks post-radiation.

As to time point: blood 2 weeks post-SBRT. The sample's treatment: 15 Gy SBRT to primary tumor, nephrectomy 4 weeks later. The source material was blood, sampled from a patient whose treatment included radiotherapy and nephrectomy. The source is a man aged 50-59 years with renal cell carcinoma. The chain employs TRBV6-1 and TRBJ2-7; 7 positions match TRBD1. The CDR3 nucleotides read TGTGCCGAATGGGACAGATCCTACGAGCAGTACTTC. Its translation: CAEWDRSYEQYF.